Included here is one TCR beta chain sequence, with context. The CDR3 loop spans 15 amino acids. The germline V gene has CDR1 LGHDT and CDR2 YNNKEL (reference sequence). V lost 0 bases to trimming and J lost 0 bases, with 5 bases between them. Under the authors' procedure: By means of reference gene primer amplification, nucleated cell counts were estimated. Generated by immunoSEQ multiplex PCR, the TCRdb table keeps only in-frame clones and is missing some. Clonal size and the V and J genes are those of that table, whereas D and trimming came from the DNA. The sample has over 120,000 clones; about four fifths are singletons. This entry belongs to a study of blood T cell repertoires in COVID-19. For the study at large: Whether acute or convalescent, the COVID-19 samples came from the United States, Italy and Spain.

This chain links TRBV3-1 (or the pseudogene TRBV3-2) with TRBJ1-4, with D hard to call. This clonotype originated in a human donor in a cohort sampled during active COVID-19. The material sequenced was peripheral blood. CDR3 coding DNA: TGTGCCAGCAGCCAAGATTTAGCAACTAATGAAAAACTGTTTTTT. Amino acids: CASSQDLATNEKLFF.